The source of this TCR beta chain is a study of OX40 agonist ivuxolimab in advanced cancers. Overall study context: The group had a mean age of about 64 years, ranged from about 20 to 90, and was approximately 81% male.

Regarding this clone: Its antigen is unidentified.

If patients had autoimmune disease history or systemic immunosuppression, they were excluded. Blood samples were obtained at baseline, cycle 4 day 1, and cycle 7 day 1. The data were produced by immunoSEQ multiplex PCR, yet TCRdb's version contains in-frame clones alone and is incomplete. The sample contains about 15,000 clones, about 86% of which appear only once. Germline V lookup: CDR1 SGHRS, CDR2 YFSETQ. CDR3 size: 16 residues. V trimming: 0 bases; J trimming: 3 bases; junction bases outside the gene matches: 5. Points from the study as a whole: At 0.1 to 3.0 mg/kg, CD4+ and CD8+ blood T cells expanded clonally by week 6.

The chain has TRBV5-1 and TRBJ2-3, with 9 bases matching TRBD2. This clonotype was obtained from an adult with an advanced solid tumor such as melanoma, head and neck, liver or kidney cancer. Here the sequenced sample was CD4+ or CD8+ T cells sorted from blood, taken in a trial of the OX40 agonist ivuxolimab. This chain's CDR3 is CASSLGPLAGTDTQYF. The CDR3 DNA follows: TGCGCCAGCAGCTTGGGGCCACTAGCGGGTACAGATACGCAGTATTTT.